This T cell receptor beta chain was identified during a study of blood T cell repertoires in COVID-19 (dated by TCRdb to 2020 to 2021). Study-level background: Samples covering the acute and convalescent phases of COVID-19 were provided by collaborators in the United States, Italy and Spain. Where available, HLA class I and class II types were obtained from metadata supplied by the sample provider rather than from assay-based typing. The repertoires were released in a freely available public database intended as a resource for research on the immune response to SARS-CoV-2. Sample metadata almost always included a de-identified subject ID, COVID-19 status, age in years and sex. Deeply sampled blood TCRbeta repertoires from subjects exposed to, actively infected with, or recovered from COVID-19 were included in the dataset. The prospective study material was composed of cDNA or gDNA derived from T cells, B-cell-depleted T cells, or PBMCs. Samples came from the ongoing ImmuneRACE study (first 160 participants) plus 1,254 subjects from 6 global collaborators.

Participants in the prospective study were aged roughly 18 to 100 years, lived in some 24 United States geographic areas, and enrolled through a virtual design. In the prospective study, participants were assigned to cohorts based on the clinical history participants reported in a screening survey and a study questionnaire. Recovered participants in ImmuneRACE Cohort 3 were defined by two consecutive negative NP/OP PCR tests, clearance by a healthcare professional, or resolution of symptoms. In the prospective study, mobile phlebotomists collected whole blood, serum and a nasopharyngeal or oropharyngeal swab from each participant. Participants in the prospective study had the option to provide additional blood draws and questionnaires over a roughly 2-month period. Prospective study blood samples were shipped either frozen or at room temperature before DNA extraction. The study at large found these results: The quantity of clinical and demographic metadata differed by source and by participant and was supplied without curation.

TCRbeta CDR3 regions were amplified from genomic DNA using the immunoSEQ Assay, a bias-controlled multiplex PCR. The study's own analysis went as follows. Within the assay, amplification of reference gene primers was used to estimate how many nucleated cells each sample contained. To quantify the absolute abundance of each unique TCRbeta CDR3 rearrangement, sequence reads were collapsed and filtered. For each sample, productive Simpson clonality was calculated as the square root of Simpson's diversity index over productive rearrangements. The table was pulled from immuneACCESS by TCRdb, which kept in-frame rearrangements only. Such tables lose some clones; where checked, under half of the loss comes from unresolved V genes, and the rest has no known cause. That table gives V, J and clone size, and the DNA gave D and trimming. The sample records roughly 400,000 clones, approximately 87% of which are singletons. The ten top clones hold roughly 9.4% of the sample.

V was cut back by 7 bases and J by 8 bases, leaving a gap of 20 bases between them. The germline V gene sets CDR1 to MDHEN and CDR2 to SYDVKM. Including cysteine and phenylalanine, the CDR3 has 15 amino acids. Left in the record is the CDR3 DNA by itself, 45 bases read in frame from the first base. As regards this clone: What antigen it recognizes has not been identified. No much larger clonotype is one base removed from it; base qualities were not supplied.

The sequence joins TRBV28 to TRBJ1-4; TRBD1 is a weak D gene call, 5 bases matching. The sequencing sample was made of PBMCs or T cells enriched from blood (not recorded which). This receptor was taken from a woman between 50 and 59 years old who had recovered from COVID-19. The DNA sequence is TGTGCCAGCACCACCGGCGCCAGGGCGTGGGAAAAACTGTTTTTT. This yields the protein CASTTGARAWEKLFF.